The entry below describes one T cell receptor (beta chain). The antigen remains unidentified. This sample was included in a study of Graves' ophthalmopathy and Graves' hyperthyroidism. The V end lost 7 bases, the J end lost 3 bases, and 13 bases lay between the germline ends. This CDR3 has 14 amino acids. General study findings and limits: In blood appeared most of the expanded thyroid clonotypes whose frequency exceeded 0.001.

Disease in donors with ophthalmopathy had moderate-to-severe activity, CAS ≥3, NOSPECS ≥4 and under 3 months' duration. The authors amplified TCR beta CDR3 regions, and they did so from RNA transcripts for repertoire sequencing. After a first-round RT-PCR with HTBI primers, a second-round multiplex PCR was run. TCRdb fed the multiplex PCR reads into MiXCR, producing one record per CDR3 protein. The repertoire holds approximately 160,000 distinct CDR3 sequences, 30% to 45% seen once, with less than 6% in the top ten. The chain combines TRBV12-3 or TRBV12-4 with TRBJ1-3; weak D call: TRBD1 (6 bases). Sequenced material: peripheral blood. The source of this sequence is a woman aged 40 to 55 with Graves' ophthalmopathy. CDR3 protein: CASTTGQLGNTIYF. The CDR3 DNA reads TGTGCCAGCACCACGGGACAACTTGGAAACACCATATATTTT.